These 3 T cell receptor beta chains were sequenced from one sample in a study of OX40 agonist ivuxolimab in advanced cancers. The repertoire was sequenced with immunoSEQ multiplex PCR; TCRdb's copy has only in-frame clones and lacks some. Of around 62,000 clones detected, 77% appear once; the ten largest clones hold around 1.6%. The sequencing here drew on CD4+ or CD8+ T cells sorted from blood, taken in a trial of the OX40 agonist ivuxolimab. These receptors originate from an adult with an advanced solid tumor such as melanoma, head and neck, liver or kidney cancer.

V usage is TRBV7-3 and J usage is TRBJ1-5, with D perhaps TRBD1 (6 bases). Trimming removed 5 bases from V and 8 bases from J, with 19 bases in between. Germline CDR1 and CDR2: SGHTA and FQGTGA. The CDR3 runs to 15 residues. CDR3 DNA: TGTGCCAGCAGCATCGCGGGGGCGGTTGGTGAGCCCCAGCATTTT. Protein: CASSIAGAVGEPQHF.

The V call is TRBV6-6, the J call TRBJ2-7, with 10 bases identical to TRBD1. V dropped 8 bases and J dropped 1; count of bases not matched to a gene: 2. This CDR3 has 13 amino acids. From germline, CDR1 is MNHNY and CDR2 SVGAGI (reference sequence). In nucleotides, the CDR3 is TGTGCCAGCGGGACAGGGGCGTCCTACGAGCAGTACTTC. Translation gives CASGTGASYEQYF.

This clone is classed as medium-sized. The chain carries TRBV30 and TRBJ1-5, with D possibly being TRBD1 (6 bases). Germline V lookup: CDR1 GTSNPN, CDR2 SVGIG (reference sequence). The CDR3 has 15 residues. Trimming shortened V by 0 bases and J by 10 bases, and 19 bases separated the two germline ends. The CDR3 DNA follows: TGTGCCTGGAGTGTATCCGGGGCCAGGGGTCAACCCCAGCATTTT. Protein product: CAWSVSGARGQPQHF.